This TCR beta chain was sequenced during a study of glioma-infiltrating T cells after dendritic cell vaccination. Study background: Monocyte-derived dendritic cells, cultured seven days with IL-4 and GM-CSF, were pulsed with autologous tumor lysate.

Time point described: after dendritic cell vaccination, including at tumor progression/relapse. Trimming took off 1 base at V and 7 bases at J, with 12 bases between the two ends. In germline, CDR1 is SGHDT, CDR2 YYEEEE. The CDR3 contains 14 residues. Repertoires were generated with immunoSEQ multiplex PCR, while TCRdb's copy carries only in-frame clones and drops some. The data contain roughly 60,000 clones, around nine tenths of them seen just once; the ten biggest clones take up approximately 10%. The source is a human donor with glioblastoma. The chain recombines TRBV5-6 with TRBJ1-5; D uncertain. The source material was blood, sampled after dendritic cell vaccination. The CDR3: CASSLRGRGQPQHF. In nucleotides, the CDR3 is TGTGCCAGCAGCTTGAGAGGGCGAGGACAGCCCCAGCATTTT.